This T cell receptor beta chain was identified during a study of blood T cell repertoires in COVID-19. Background on the study: COVID-19 samples from acute and convalescent phases originated in the United States, Italy and Spain. In each case, the material was cDNA or gDNA derived from T cells, B-cell-depleted T cells, or PBMCs.

This clone was seen a few times. Authors' methods: How many nucleated cells were present was estimated from reference gene primer amplification. Clones were read by immunoSEQ multiplex PCR, and TCRdb kept only the in-frame ones, dropping some. V, J and clone size are taken as reported in that table, and D and trimming were inferred from the DNA itself. The top ten hold 2% to 3% of the sample, which has hundreds of thousands of clones, about 85% seen once. Looked up from germline, CDR1 is SGHNT and CDR2 is YYREEE (reference sequence). The CDR3 sequence is 18 residues long. The V and J ends lost 4 bases and 4 bases, in that order; junction bases with no gene match: 14.

The sample taken for sequencing was peripheral blood. The clonotype originates from a man aged 18 to 29 with active or convalescent COVID-19. This sequence joins TRBV5-4 and TRBJ1-2; TRBD1 matches at 12 bases. CDR3 coding DNA: TGTGCCAGCAGCCGCGGGGCTGGGACAGGGGGCGCGGGCTATGGCTACACCTTC. Its translation is CASSRGAGTGGAGYGYTF. The full variable domain, rest sourced from reference TRBV5-4 and TRBJ1-2, is ETGVTQSPTHLIKTRGQQVTLRCSSQSGHNTVSWYQQALGQGPQFIFQYYREEENGRGNFPPRFSGLQFPNYSSELNVNALELDDSALYLCASSRGAGTGGAGYGYTFGSGTRLTVV.